The 4 T cell receptor beta chains given below trace back to one sample, sequenced in a study of blood T cell repertoires in COVID-19 (dated by TCRdb to the early 2020s). Preparation of the library involved the immunoSEQ multiplex PCR assay. Here the immuneACCESS table is served through TCRdb, limited to in-frame sequences with V and J called. Missing clones are a known gap in these copies; in checked studies unresolved V genes cover under half, and the rest lacks a known reason. This sample holds tens of thousands of clones; about 89% were observed only once. The ten largest account for under 9.5% of the sample. Sequencing was done on a sample of peripheral blood. Receptors were obtained from a man aged 50 to 59 with active COVID-19.

This sequence joins TRBV4-1 and TRBJ2-2; tentatively, D is TRBD1 (5 bases). Germline values: CDR1 MGHRA, CDR2 YSYEKL. CDR3 size: 19 residues. Trimming cost V 1 base and J 6 bases, with 24 bases left between them. CDR3 sequence: CASSQGPRQGGFVAGELFF. In nucleotides, the CDR3 is TGCGCCAGCAGCCAAGGGCCAAGGCAGGGTGGATTTGTTGCCGGGGAGCTGTTTTTT.

This clone showed up just once. The rearrangement joins TRBV7-3 to TRBJ2-7, with 11 bases fitting TRBD2. V lost 6 bases and J lost 7; bases outside the gene matches: 11. Per germline, CDR1 SGHTA and CDR2 FQGTGA. This CDR3 has 15 amino acids. The DNA of the CDR3 is TGTGCCAGCAGGTCGGCTAGCGGGGGGCCTCGGGAGCAGTACTTC. This codes for CASRSASGGPREQYF.

In DNA form, the CDR3 reads TGTGCCAGCAGCCGAGACAGTTACAATGGCTACACCTTC. Its translation is CASSRDSYNGYTF. The J gene is TRBJ1-2, the V gene TRBV5-5, with a tentative D call TRBD1 (5 bases). From germline, CDR1 is SGHKS and CDR2 YYEKEE (reference sequence). The CDR3 is made up of 13 amino acids. Trimming left V 4 bases short and J 6 bases short, with 13 bases between.

CDR3 amino acids: CASSLQGEQYF. Written as DNA, the CDR3 is TGTGCCAGCAGCTTACAGGGCGAGCAGTACTTC. This rearrangement joins TRBV11-2 to TRBJ2-7; D perhaps matches TRBD1 (5 bases). The CDR3 loop spans 11 amino acids. Germline CDR1 reads SGHAT; CDR2 reads FQNNGV. Trimming stripped 2 bases from V and 6 bases from J, with 5 bases between.